This note documents a single TCR beta chain sequence. A second PCR of about 7 to 12 cycles used a sample-barcoded 5' primer and a J-beta primer mix. Via MiXCR, TCRdb re-called the 5' RACE reads, giving one row per CDR3 protein. The table has more than 1.4 million distinct CDR3 sequences, 42% seen once. This sample was taken from a study of blood T cells in healthy people across ages. V was clipped by 0 bases and J by 0 bases, with 14 bases between them. CDR1 SGHAT and CDR2 FQNNGV come from the germline V gene. The CDR3 spans 17 residues. The receptor was derived from a young woman in good health. Material: blood. This chain links TRBV11-2 with TRBJ1-2; the D is unclear. The CDR3 spells CASSLDRRQAPNYGYTF. As DNA, the CDR3 is TGTGCCAGCAGCTTAGATCGCCGGCAGGCACCTAACTATGGCTACACCTTC.